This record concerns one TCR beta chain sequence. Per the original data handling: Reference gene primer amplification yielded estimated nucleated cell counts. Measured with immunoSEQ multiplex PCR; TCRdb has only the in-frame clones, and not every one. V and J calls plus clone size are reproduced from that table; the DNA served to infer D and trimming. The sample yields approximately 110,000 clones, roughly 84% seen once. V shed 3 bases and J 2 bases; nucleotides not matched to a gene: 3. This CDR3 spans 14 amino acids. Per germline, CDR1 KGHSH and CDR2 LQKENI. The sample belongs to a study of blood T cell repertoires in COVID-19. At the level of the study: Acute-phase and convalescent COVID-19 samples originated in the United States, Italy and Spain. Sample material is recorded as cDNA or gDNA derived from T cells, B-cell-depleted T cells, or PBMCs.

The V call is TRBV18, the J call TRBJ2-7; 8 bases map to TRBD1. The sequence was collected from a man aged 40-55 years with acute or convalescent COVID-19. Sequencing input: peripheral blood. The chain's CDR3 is CASSPGQVTYEQYF. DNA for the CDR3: TGTGCCAGCTCACCGGGACAGGTGACCTACGAGCAGTACTTC.